The 17 T cell receptor beta chains below come from one sample, sequenced in a study of blood T cell repertoires in COVID-19. Sequencing was performed with immunoSEQ multiplex PCR; in TCRdb, only in-frame clones are kept and a portion is missing. This sample has roughly 230,000 clones, with approximately 80% found just once. Sequencing was done on a sample of peripheral blood. Receptors were obtained from a man between 40 and 49 years old with acute or convalescent COVID-19.

The V call is TRBV7-2, the J call TRBJ2-6; possible D gene TRBD2, 5 bases. The ends were cut back, 2 bases at V and 4 bases at J, with 15 bases in the middle. The V gene's germline CDR1 is SGHTA and CDR2 FQGNSA. The CDR3 contains 17 residues. The CDR3 nucleotides read TGTGCCAGCAGCTTATCTGTGCGGGCTGGAGGGGCCAACGTCCTGACTTTC. It codes for CASSLSVRAGGANVLTF.

The V gene is TRBV3-1 (or the pseudogene TRBV3-2), the J gene TRBJ2-3, with TRBD2 identical over 8 bases. The germline CDR1 and CDR2 sequences are LGHDT and YNNKEL (reference sequence). There are 17 residues in the CDR3. V was pared by 2 bases and J by 4 bases, with 11 bases of the junction left unmatched. CDR3 amino acids: CASSQSLGGVIADTQYF. CDR3 in DNA: TGTGCCAGCAGCCAATCTCTCGGGGGGGTTATAGCAGATACGCAGTATTTT.

In nucleotides, the CDR3 is TGTGCCAGCAGCTTTAGTTCGTGGGCTAGCAATCAGCCCCAGCATTTT. Encoded protein: CASSFSSWASNQPQHF. The chain links TRBV7-8 to TRBJ1-5, with unresolved D. The V gene's germline CDR1 is SGHVS and CDR2 FQNEAQ. V lost 3 bases to trimming and J lost 0 bases, with 12 bases between them. There are 16 residues in the CDR3.

In this sample, this clone turned up a few times. This chain uses TRBV7-2 with TRBJ1-3; 8 nucleotides line up with TRBD1. V was clipped by 6 bases and J by 3 bases; unmatched bases: 16. Germline CDR1 SGHTA, CDR2 FQGNSA. CDR3 length: 18 amino acids. CDR3 sequence: CASSYTHTGGAGGNTIYF. Written as DNA, the CDR3 is TGTGCCAGCAGTTATACGCACACAGGGGGGGCTGGTGGAAACACCATATATTTT.

This chain connects TRBV5-6 to TRBJ1-1; D perhaps matches TRBD1 (6 bases). Between the trimmed V and J ends, which lost 2 bases and 0 bases, there was a span of 8 bases. This CDR3 comprises 14 residues. Germline CDR1 SGHDT, CDR2 YYEEEE. The CDR3 sequence is CASSFGTMNTEAFF. CDR3 in DNA: TGTGCCAGCAGCTTTGGGACAATGAACACTGAAGCTTTCTTT.

This chain links TRBV11-2 with TRBJ2-3; the match to TRBD2 covers 7 bases. The CDR3 extends over 13 amino acids. The J segment lost 10 bases and the V segment lost 3 bases, leaving 7 bases of the junction unmatched. Germline CDR1 reads SGHAT; CDR2 reads FQNNGV. The CDR3 DNA reads as TGTGCCAGCAGCTTGGGGGGAGGGATTCCGCAGTATTTT. This gives the protein CASSLGGGIPQYF.

The rearrangement uses TRBV3-1 (or the pseudogene TRBV3-2) and TRBJ2-7, with TRBD2 matching over 11 bases. The germline gives CDR1 LGHDT, CDR2 YNNKEL (reference sequence). This CDR3 has 15 residues. Trimming took 3 bases from V and 7 from J; bases not matched to a gene: 8. The CDR3 here is CASSQQLAGVQEQYF. Written as DNA, the CDR3 is TGTGCCAGCAGCCAGCAACTAGCGGGAGTACAAGAGCAGTACTTC.

The V call is TRBV5-4, the J call TRBJ2-1; possibly TRBD2 for D (6 bases). Trimming pared 3 bases from V and 5 bases from J, leaving 15 bases between. Germline loops: CDR1 SGHNT, CDR2 YYREEE (reference sequence). The CDR3 runs to 15 residues. CDR3 sequence (DNA): TGTGCCAGCAGCTCTCGGGAGTTCGGGGACAATGAGCAGTTCTTC. Amino acids: CASSSREFGDNEQFF.

V gene TRBV10-1 combines with J gene TRBJ2-3; possibly TRBD1 for D (6 bases). Germline-derived CDR1 and CDR2 are WNHNN and SYGVQD (reference sequence). Trimming stripped 0 bases from V and 3 bases from J, with 13 bases between. There are 16 residues in the CDR3. Here the CDR3 reads CASSESVRRGTDTQYF. CDR3 nucleotides: TGCGCCAGCAGTGAGTCGGTCAGAAGGGGGACAGATACGCAGTATTTT.

V gene TRBV15 combines with J gene TRBJ2-1; 9 positions match TRBD2. Trimming at V came to 6 bases and at J to 2 bases, leaving 5 bases not matched to a gene. The length of the CDR3 is 15 residues. From germline, CDR1 is LNHNV and CDR2 YYDKDF (reference sequence). This CDR3 is CATRYSGGPYNEQFF. The CDR3 bases are TGTGCCACCAGGTATAGCGGGGGACCCTACAATGAGCAGTTCTTC.

Notes on this clone: Other DNA variants within this sample encode the same CDR3. CDR3 region: CASTTGFSGNTIYF. The CDR3 DNA is TGTGCCAGCACAACAGGCTTCTCTGGAAACACCATATATTTT. The gene calls are TRBV2 and TRBJ1-3; TRBD1 might be the D (5 bases). Per germline, CDR1 SNHLY and CDR2 FYNNEI. The CDR3 contains 14 residues. The V end lost 7 bases, the J end lost 0 bases, and 10 bases lay between the germline ends.

The chain couples TRBV30 to TRBJ2-7; no definite D call. CDR1 GTSNPN and CDR2 SVGIG come from the germline V gene (reference sequence). The CDR3 contains 13 residues. Trimming pared 0 bases from V and 6 bases from J, leaving 12 bases between. The CDR3 DNA reads as TGTGCCTGGAGTGTACGCAGGTCTGGCGAGCAGTACTTC. This sequence encodes CAWSVRRSGEQYF.

This rearrangement joins TRBV20-1 to TRBJ2-7; D is ambiguous. With 3 bases removed from V and 0 bases from J, the gap between germline ends came to 6 bases. CDR3 length equals 12 residues. Looked up from germline, CDR1 is DFQATT and CDR2 is SNEGSKA (reference sequence). The CDR3 sequence is CSASFISYEQYF. The DNA for the CDR3 is TGCAGTGCTAGTTTCATCTCCTACGAGCAGTACTTC.

The gene calls are TRBV5-1 and TRBJ1-1, with D uncertain. This CDR3 is built from 14 residues. V lost 4 bases, J lost 1 base, and 11 bases lay in between. Per the germline V gene, CDR1 is SGHRS and CDR2 is YFSETQ. The CDR3 DNA is TGCGCCAGCAGCGCGGGGTTCCAGAACACTGAAGCTTTCTTT. This codes for CASSAGFQNTEAFF.

V and J are TRBV19 and TRBJ2-4; TRBD1 matches 7 bases. Trimming at V came to 4 bases and at J to 6 bases, leaving 6 bases not matched to a gene. This CDR3 spans 14 amino acids. CDR1 is LNHDA, CDR2 SQIVND, per germline (reference sequence). In DNA, the CDR3 is TGTGCCAGTAGTACCCCTGGGACAGCAAACATTCAGTACTTC. Amino acid sequence: CASSTPGTANIQYF.

The chain recombines TRBV3-1 (or the pseudogene TRBV3-2) with TRBJ1-4, with D maybe TRBD1 (6 bases). V was trimmed by 1 base and J by 13 bases, leaving 22 bases between them. Germline loops: CDR1 LGHDT, CDR2 YNNKEL (reference sequence). The CDR3 has 16 residues. CDR3 in DNA: TGTGCCAGCAGCCAAGCCCAGACAGGCCGCGGGGGTGTACTGTTTTTT. Protein: CASSQAQTGRGGVLFF.

The J gene is TRBJ2-2, the V gene TRBV11-3; D gene ambiguous. CDR1 and CDR2 (germline): SGHNT, YENEEA. This CDR3 spans 13 amino acids. V was trimmed by 3 bases and J by 6 bases, leaving 8 bases between them. CDR3 DNA sequence: TGTGCCAGCAGCTTCTATAGTCCCGGGGAGCTGTTTTTT. This translates into CASSFYSPGELFF.